This T cell receptor beta chain was profiled in a study of molecular identifiers for immune sequencing clone quantification (dated by TCRdb to the late 2010s). Some background on the complete study: For a replicate experiment, the RNA from either roughly 18,000 or 92,000 naive CD8 T cells was divided into five aliquots, and four of those aliquots went on to sequencing. CD8 T cells were used in a methods study to benchmark molecular-identifier clustering-based TCR repertoire sequencing (MIDCIRS) and TCR RNA copy counting. The paper as a whole reports these results and caveats: Even against a background of around 900,000 naive CD8 T cells, spiked-in Jurkat TCR RNA amounting to a single cell's worth was reported to be detectable. Modeling indicated roughly 3.2 TCR RNA copies recovered per cell, compared with around 10 by digital PCR, which implies a capture efficiency of approximately 29%. Identical TCR molecules sharing a barcode could cause highly expanded clone sizes to be underestimated. The naive libraries included spiked-in Jurkat TCR RNA (around 10 copies' worth), and this RNA is not part of the donor repertoire. When barcode sub-clustering was left out, chimeric consensus sequences inflated TCR diversity, with chimeras reaching as high as 47%. In CMV-specific effector cells, clones with more than 20 RNA copies accounted for over 99% of molecules, whereas in naive cells such clones accounted for under 1%.

Receptor libraries were prepared by PCR. The sample was run on a NextSeq 500. Bulk TCR libraries were generated as previously described, with the TCR primers listed in Table S5 used. Total RNA was purified with the Qiagen AllPrep DNA/RNA kit. Before analysis, reads from multiple sequencing runs of one library were combined. The published analysis was carried out like this. Reads were retained only if their TCR constant sequence matched exactly, and those retained reads were trimmed to 150 nt and grouped according to their 12-nt molecular barcodes. Reads in each barcode group were sub-clustered using a 15% Levenshtein threshold, and a quality-weighted consensus sequence was built for each RNA molecule. Non-functional sequences were discarded, and so were lower-count sequences lying one edit away from another sequence. On the basis of fitting two negative binomial distributions, barcode sub-clusters with fewer than 20% of the maximum read count were discarded. TCRdb reanalyzed the raw reads on its own, using fastp at Q25 for trimming and MiXCR for clone calling, and kept in-frame beta chains. Every distinct CDR3 protein forms one entry, paired with its most common genes and DNA. V and J calls and clone size were set by TCRdb, not the authors. The sample table lists approximately 320,000 distinct CDR3 sequences, roughly 23% of them with a count of one. The ten most abundant clones make up around 0.74% of the sample.

From a lookup of the germline V gene (reference sequence), CDR1 and CDR2 are DFQATT and SNEGSKA. The CDR3, cysteine through phenylalanine, is 13 amino acids long. Kept here is only the CDR3 DNA, which spans 39 bases and is read in frame from base 1. V lost 4 bases and J lost 7 bases; the stretch between them is 14 bases long. Libraries of naive CD8 T cells were built from approximately 20,000 to 1,000,000 sorted cells, with 10%, 30% or 50% of the purified RNA used. Naive CD8 T cells were FACS-sorted as CD8+CD4-CCR7+CD45RA+ on a BD FACSAria II into RLT Plus buffer. Roughly 10 TCR copies' worth of Jurkat RNA were spiked into roughly 20,000-1,000,000 naive CD8 T cell samples to test detection sensitivity. CD8 T cells were enriched with RosetteSep CD8+ T Cell Enrichment Cocktail and Ficoll-Paque, followed by ACK red cell lysis. Many counts were recorded for this clonotype. It lacks a known antigen. Base-call qualities are not available, and no considerably larger clone is one nucleotide away.

This receptor chain uses TRBV20-1 and TRBJ1-5; TRBD1 is a weak D gene call, 5 bases matching. The TCR comes from a human donor in good health. Some libraries in this study had Jurkat cell RNA spiked in. The sequenced material came from naive CD8+ T cells from blood, with Jurkat cell RNA spiked in. The sample's cell subset or site label, in plain terms: FACS-sorted CD8+CD4-CCR7+CD45RA+ naive T cells. Here is the DNA: TGCAGTGCTATGGGACCCGAGACCCAGCCCCAGCATTTT. Translated, this is CSAMGPETQPQHF.